This TCR beta chain came from a study of T cells in Graves' hyperthyroidism and ophthalmopathy. About the study: Peripheral blood samples were taken at initial diagnosis, prior to any treatment.

Diagnosing involved the use of clinical symptoms, serum thyroxine and TRAb, thyroid ultrasound and orbital computed tomography. About this clonotype itself: Antigen specificity is unknown.

Study-wide results and limits: Ophthalmopathy was model-predicted a median approximately six months pre-onset.

Amplification of TCR beta CDR3 regions was performed using RNA transcripts as template. The HTBI primer set served for first-round RT-PCR of the TCR CDR3. TCRdb reanalysed the multiplex PCR reads using MiXCR and keeps one entry per CDR3 protein. The data show approximately 370,000 distinct CDR3 sequences, about 15% seen once. The CDR3 sequence is 15 residues long. With V trimmed by 4 bases and J by 8 bases, 5 bases remained unmatched. In germline, CDR1 is SGHNT, CDR2 YYREEE (reference sequence). This chain joins TRBV5-4 and TRBJ1-6, with 11 positions matching TRBD1. The origin of this receptor is a woman aged 25 to 39 with Graves' hyperthyroidism. The sample was blood. CDR3 in DNA: TGTGCCAGCAGCGGGAGGACAGGGGGCGATTCACCCCTCCACTTT. Translating gives CASSGRTGGDSPLHF.